This TCR beta chain was sequenced for a study of blood T cells in healthy people across ages. Combining a sample-barcoded 5' primer with a J-beta primer mix, a second PCR ran for 7 to 11 cycles. TCRdb analysed the 5' RACE reads with MiXCR anew, one entry per CDR3 protein. The sample lists 540,000 or so distinct CDR3 sequences, approximately 27% occurring once. The CDR3 sequence is 17 residues long. Per the germline V gene, CDR1 is SEHNR and CDR2 is FQNEAQ (reference sequence). Trimming removed 1 base at V and 1 base at J, with 14 bases between. This clonotype was obtained from a woman aged 70-85 years in good health. Sequencing was carried out using blood. V and J are TRBV7-9 and TRBJ2-4; tentative D call: TRBD2 (6 bases). The CDR3 region has the DNA TGTGCCAGCAGCTTAGGGGAGGACGACTGGGCCAAAAACATTCAGTACTTC. It specifies CASSLGEDDWAKNIQYF.